The 9 T cell receptor beta chains below come from one sample, sequenced in a study of blood T cell repertoires in COVID-19. Sequencing used immunoSEQ multiplex PCR; TCRdb keeps in-frame clones, though not all of them. The sample shows approximately 75,000 clones, 70% to 90% of them seen only once. What was sequenced was peripheral blood. Every receptor here comes from a man older than 75 with COVID-19, enrolled during active disease.

The chain uses TRBV4-1 and TRBJ2-1; TRBD2 might be the D (6 bases). The CDR3 totals 16 residues. The V end lost 0 bases, the J end lost 1 base, and 10 bases lay between the germline ends. Germline CDR1 reads MGHRA; CDR2 reads YSYEKL. CDR3: CASSQERRASYNEQFF. The CDR3, as DNA: TGCGCCAGCAGCCAAGAGAGGAGGGCTTCCTACAATGAGCAGTTCTTC.

The V call is TRBV5-1, the J call TRBJ1-5; 7 bases are a match to TRBD1. J was trimmed by 3 bases and V by 1 base; bases with no gene match: 4. Germline V lookup: CDR1 SGHRS, CDR2 YFSETQ. This CDR3 contains 15 residues. CDR3 sequence reads: CASSLTGAVNQPQHF. CDR3 nucleotides: TGCGCCAGCAGCTTGACAGGGGCTGTCAATCAGCCCCAGCATTTT.

The rearrangement uses TRBV19 and TRBJ1-1; D is uncertain. The CDR3 consists of 17 residues. Trimming pared 3 bases from V and 1 base from J, leaving 18 bases between. CDR1 and CDR2 from the germline V gene are LNHDA and SQIVND (reference sequence). In nucleotides, the CDR3 is TGTGCCAGTAGTATTATCGCCACACAGTCCTGGAACACTGAAGCTTTCTTT. Residues: CASSIIATQSWNTEAFF. Combining the CDR3 with reference TRBV19 and TRBJ1-1 gives the whole variable domain DGGITQSPKYLFRKEGQNVTLSCEQNLNHDAMYWYRQDPGQGLRLIYYSQIVNDFQKGDIAEGYSVSREKKESFPLTVTSAQKNPTAFYLCASSIIATQSWNTEAFFGQGTRLTVV.

This clone was recorded only once. This chain links TRBV5-6 with TRBJ2-5; D is possibly TRBD1 (5 bases). Germline V gives CDR1 SGHDT, CDR2 YYEEEE. This CDR3 is 16 amino acids long. The germline V and J ends were trimmed by 0 bases and 2 bases, with 14 bases remaining between them. The CDR3 sequence: CASSLGRTGTQETQYF. In nucleotides, the CDR3 is TGTGCCAGCAGCTTGGGACGTACAGGAACGCAAGAGACCCAGTACTTC.

This chain joins TRBV6-2 or TRBV6-3 and TRBJ1-5, with D possibly being TRBD1 (6 bases). CDR1 is MNHEY, CDR2 SVGEGT, per germline. V lost 0 bases and J lost 2, with 8 bases in between. This CDR3 spans 15 amino acids. The CDR3 DNA sequence: TGTGCCAGCAGTTACTCGTCAGGGGGCAATCAGCCCCAGCATTTT. Amino acids: CASSYSSGGNQPQHF.

This chain links TRBV5-1 with TRBJ2-7; 7 nucleotides align to TRBD1. Germline trimming cut 4 bases from V and 3 bases from J; bases unmatched to any gene: 13. The CDR3 consists of 16 residues. The germline CDR1 and CDR2 sequences are SGHRS and YFSETQ. CDR3 DNA: TGCGCCAGCAGCCCTGCGGACAGGCCAGGGATCTACGAGCAGTACTTC. Translating gives CASSPADRPGIYEQYF.

The rearrangement joins TRBV2 to TRBJ2-5, with D possibly matching TRBD2 (6 bases). CDR1 and CDR2 from the germline V gene are SNHLY and FYNNEI. This CDR3 has 11 residues. Trimming removed 8 bases at V and 5 bases at J, with 9 bases between. The CDR3 loop reads CASGREETQYF. CDR3 bases: TGTGCCAGCGGTCGGGAGGAGACCCAGTACTTC.

The chain links TRBV7-2 to TRBJ2-3; D gene uncertain. This CDR3 comprises 14 residues. The germline V gene has CDR1 SGHTA and CDR2 FQGNSA. Trimming cost V 3 bases and J 4 bases, with 11 bases left between them. CDR3 nucleotides: TGTGCCAGCAGCTTGCGTGCAGGCCCAGATACGCAGTATTTT. Encoded protein: CASSLRAGPDTQYF.

This rearrangement joins TRBV7-9 to TRBJ2-2; 7 nucleotides line up with TRBD1. V lost 0 bases, J lost 7 bases, and 8 bases stayed unmatched. Germline V gives CDR1 SEHNR, CDR2 FQNEAQ (reference sequence). The CDR3 consists of 16 residues. The CDR3 nucleotides are TGTGCCAGCAGCTTAGCGCAAATAGGGGGCCTCGGGGAGCTGTTTTTT. Its protein is CASSLAQIGGLGELFF.